The source of this T cell receptor (beta chain) is a study of T cells in Graves' hyperthyroidism and ophthalmopathy. This CDR3 has 12 residues. V shed 3 bases and J 5 bases; nucleotides not matched to a gene: 1. Germline loops: CDR1 SGHRS, CDR2 YFSETQ. The TCR beta CDR3 regions underwent amplification using RNA transcripts as the source. First-round RT-PCR with HTBI primers amplified the TCR CDR3 region. TCRdb processed the multiplex PCR reads anew with MiXCR; each CDR3 protein has one entry. The table shows approximately 610,000 distinct CDR3 sequences, with 16% occurring only once. This receptor was obtained from a woman aged 18-29 years with Graves' hyperthyroidism. The sequenced sample consisted of blood. This chain connects TRBV5-1 to TRBJ1-1, with TRBD1 matching 7 bases. CDR3 coding DNA: TGCGCCAGCAGCTCGGACAGGACTGAAGCTTTCTTT. Its translation is CASSSDRTEAFF.